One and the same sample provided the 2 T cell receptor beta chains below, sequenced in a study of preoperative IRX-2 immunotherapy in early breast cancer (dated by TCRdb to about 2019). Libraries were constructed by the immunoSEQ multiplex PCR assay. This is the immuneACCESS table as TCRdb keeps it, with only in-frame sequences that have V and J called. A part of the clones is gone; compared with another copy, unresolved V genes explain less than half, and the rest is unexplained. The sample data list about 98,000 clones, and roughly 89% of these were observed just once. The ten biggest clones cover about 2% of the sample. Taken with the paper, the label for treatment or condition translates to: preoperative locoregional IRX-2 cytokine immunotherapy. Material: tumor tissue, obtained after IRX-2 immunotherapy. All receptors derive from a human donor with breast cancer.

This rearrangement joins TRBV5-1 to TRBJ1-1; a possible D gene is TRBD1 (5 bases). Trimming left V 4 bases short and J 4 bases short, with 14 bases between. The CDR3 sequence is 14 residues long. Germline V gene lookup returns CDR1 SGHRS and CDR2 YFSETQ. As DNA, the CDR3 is TGCGCCAGCAGCCCGACCGTTAGGGGCACTGAAGCTTTCTTT. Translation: CASSPTVRGTEAFF.

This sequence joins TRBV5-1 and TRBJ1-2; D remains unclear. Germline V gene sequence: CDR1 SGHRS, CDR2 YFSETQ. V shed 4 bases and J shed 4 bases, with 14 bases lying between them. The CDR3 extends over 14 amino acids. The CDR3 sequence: CASSRDPGSYGYTF. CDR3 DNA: TGCGCCAGCAGCCGAGACCCGGGTTCCTATGGCTACACCTTC.